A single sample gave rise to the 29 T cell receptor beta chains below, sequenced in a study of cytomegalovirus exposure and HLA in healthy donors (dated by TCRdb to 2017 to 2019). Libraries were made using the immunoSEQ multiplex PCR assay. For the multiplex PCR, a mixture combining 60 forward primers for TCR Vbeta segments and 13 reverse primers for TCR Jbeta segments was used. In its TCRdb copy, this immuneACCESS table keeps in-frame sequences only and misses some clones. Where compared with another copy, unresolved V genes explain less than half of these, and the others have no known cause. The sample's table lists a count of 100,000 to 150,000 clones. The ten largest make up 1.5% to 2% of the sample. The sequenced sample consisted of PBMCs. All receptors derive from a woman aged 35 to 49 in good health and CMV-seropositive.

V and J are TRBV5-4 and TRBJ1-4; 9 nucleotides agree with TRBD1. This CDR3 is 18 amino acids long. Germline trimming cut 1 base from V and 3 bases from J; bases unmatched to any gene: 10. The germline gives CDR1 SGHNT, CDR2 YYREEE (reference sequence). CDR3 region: CASSLFPFRDRANEKLFF. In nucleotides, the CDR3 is TGTGCCAGCAGCTTGTTTCCTTTCCGGGACAGGGCTAATGAAAAACTGTTTTTT.

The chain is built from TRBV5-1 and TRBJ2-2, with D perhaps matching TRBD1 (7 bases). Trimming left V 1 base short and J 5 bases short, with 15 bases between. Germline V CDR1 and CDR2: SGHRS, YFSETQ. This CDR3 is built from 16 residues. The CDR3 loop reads CASSLLQGGRTGELFF. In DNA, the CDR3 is TGCGCCAGCAGCTTGCTCCAGGGGGGTAGGACCGGGGAGCTGTTTTTT. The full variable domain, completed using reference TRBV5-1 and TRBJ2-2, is KAGVTQTPRYLIKTRGQQVTLSCSPISGHRSVSWYQQTPGQGLQFLFEYFSETQRNKGNFPGRFSGRQFSNSRSEMNVSTLELGDSALYLCASSLLQGGRTGELFFGEGSRLTVL.

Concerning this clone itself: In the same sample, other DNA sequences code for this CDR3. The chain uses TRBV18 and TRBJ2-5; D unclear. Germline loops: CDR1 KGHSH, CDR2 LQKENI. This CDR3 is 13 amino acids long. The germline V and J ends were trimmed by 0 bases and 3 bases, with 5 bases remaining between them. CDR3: CASSPPGEETQYF. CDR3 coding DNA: TGTGCCAGCTCACCACCTGGAGAAGAGACCCAGTACTTC.

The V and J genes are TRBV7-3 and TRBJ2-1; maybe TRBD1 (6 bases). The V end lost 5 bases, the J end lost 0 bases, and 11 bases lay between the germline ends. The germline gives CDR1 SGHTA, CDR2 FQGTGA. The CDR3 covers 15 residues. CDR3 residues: CASSVGQSSYNEQFF. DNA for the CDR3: TGTGCCAGCAGCGTAGGACAGAGCTCCTACAATGAGCAGTTCTTC.

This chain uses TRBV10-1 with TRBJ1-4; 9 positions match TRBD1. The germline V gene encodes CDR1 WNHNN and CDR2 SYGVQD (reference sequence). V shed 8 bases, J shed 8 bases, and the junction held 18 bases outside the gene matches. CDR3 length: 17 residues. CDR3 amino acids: CASGTGGIKGFWEKLFF. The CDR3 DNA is TGCGCCAGCGGAACAGGGGGCATTAAGGGGTTCTGGGAAAAACTGTTTTTT.

The CDR3, as DNA: TGTGCCAGCAGCTACCAAGAGACCCAGTACTTC. Translating gives CASSYQETQYF. V usage is TRBV28 and J usage is TRBJ2-5, with D unresolved. The germline gives CDR1 MDHEN, CDR2 SYDVKM. This CDR3 spans 11 amino acids. V was cut by 6 bases and J by 0 bases, with 2 bases left in between.

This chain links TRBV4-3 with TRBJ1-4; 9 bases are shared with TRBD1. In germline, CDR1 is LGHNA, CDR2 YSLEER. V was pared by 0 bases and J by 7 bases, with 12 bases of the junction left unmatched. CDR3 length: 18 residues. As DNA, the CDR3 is TGCGCCAGCAGCCAAGATCATTCGGACAGGGGTTTAGGTGAAAAACTGTTTTTT. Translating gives CASSQDHSDRGLGEKLFF.

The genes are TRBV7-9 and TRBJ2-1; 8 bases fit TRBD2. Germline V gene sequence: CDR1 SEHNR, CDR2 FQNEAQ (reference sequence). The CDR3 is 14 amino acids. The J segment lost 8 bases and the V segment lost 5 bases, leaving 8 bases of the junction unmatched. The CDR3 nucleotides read TGTGCCAGCAGCACAGGACTAGCTTTCGATGAGCAGTTCTTC. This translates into CASSTGLAFDEQFF.

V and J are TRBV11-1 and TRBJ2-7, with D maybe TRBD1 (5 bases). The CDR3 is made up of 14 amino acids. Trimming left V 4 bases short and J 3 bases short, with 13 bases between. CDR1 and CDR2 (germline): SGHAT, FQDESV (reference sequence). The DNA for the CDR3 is TGTGCCAGCAGCTCTCCGACAGCCCTCTACGAGCAGTACTTC. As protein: CASSSPTALYEQYF.

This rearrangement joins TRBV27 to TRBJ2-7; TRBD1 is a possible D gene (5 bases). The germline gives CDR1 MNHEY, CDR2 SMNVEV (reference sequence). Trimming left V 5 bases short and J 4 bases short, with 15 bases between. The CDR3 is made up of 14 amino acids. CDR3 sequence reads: CASSRRGHAYEQYF. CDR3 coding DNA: TGTGCCAGCAGTCGGCGAGGACATGCGTACGAGCAGTACTTC.

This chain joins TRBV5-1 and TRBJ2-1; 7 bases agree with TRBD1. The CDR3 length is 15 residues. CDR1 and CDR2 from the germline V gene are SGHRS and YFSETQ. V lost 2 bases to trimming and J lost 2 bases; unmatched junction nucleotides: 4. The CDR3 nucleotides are TGCGCCAGCAGCTTCCCAGGGGGAACCTACAATGAGCAGTTCTTC. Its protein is CASSFPGGTYNEQFF.

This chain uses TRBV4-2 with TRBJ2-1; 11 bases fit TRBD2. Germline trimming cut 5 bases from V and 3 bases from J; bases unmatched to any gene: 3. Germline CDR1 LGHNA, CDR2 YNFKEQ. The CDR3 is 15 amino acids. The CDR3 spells CASSTSGGDYNEQFF. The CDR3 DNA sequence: TGTGCCAGCAGCACTAGCGGGGGCGACTACAATGAGCAGTTCTTC.

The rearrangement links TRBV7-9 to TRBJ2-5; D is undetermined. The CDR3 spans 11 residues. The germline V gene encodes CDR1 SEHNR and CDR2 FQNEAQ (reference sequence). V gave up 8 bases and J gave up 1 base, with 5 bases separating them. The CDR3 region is CASQSQETQYF. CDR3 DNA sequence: TGTGCCAGCCAGTCCCAAGAGACCCAGTACTTC.

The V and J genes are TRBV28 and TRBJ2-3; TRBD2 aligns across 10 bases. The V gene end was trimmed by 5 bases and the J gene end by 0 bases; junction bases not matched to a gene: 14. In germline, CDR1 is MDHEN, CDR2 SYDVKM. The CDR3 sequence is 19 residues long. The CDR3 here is CASSLQSSGSTLSTDTQYF. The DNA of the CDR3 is TGTGCCAGCAGTCTACAATCTAGCGGGAGTACGTTGAGCACAGATACGCAGTATTTT.

CDR3 coding DNA: TGTGCCAGCAGCTCTATCCGGGACAGCCTCTATGGCTACACCTTC. This codes for CASSSIRDSLYGYTF. This chain connects TRBV5-4 to TRBJ1-2; 7 positions agree with TRBD1. The CDR3 extends over 15 amino acids. CDR1 and CDR2 from the germline V gene are SGHNT and YYREEE (reference sequence). Trimming removed 3 bases from V and 4 bases from J; junction bases left unmatched: 9.

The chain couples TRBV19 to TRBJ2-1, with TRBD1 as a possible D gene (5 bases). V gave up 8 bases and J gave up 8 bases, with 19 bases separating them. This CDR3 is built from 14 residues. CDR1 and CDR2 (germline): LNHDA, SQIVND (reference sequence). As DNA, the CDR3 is TGTGCCAGTGGATTTAGCTCAAGGGGCGATGAGCAGTTCTTC. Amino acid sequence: CASGFSSRGDEQFF.

DNA for the CDR3: TGTGCCAGCAGTACTGGGACAGGGGGGAAGAAAGATACGCAGTATTTT. As protein: CASSTGTGGKKDTQYF. The chain links TRBV25-1 to TRBJ2-3, with 11 nucleotides matching TRBD1. Germline CDR1 MGHDK, CDR2 SYGVNS. The trim removed 5 bases at V and 5 bases at J, leaving 9 bases unmatched. This CDR3 spans 16 amino acids.

The CDR3 here is CASSTRQGAFTEAFF. In DNA form, the CDR3 reads TGTGCCAGTAGTACTCGACAGGGGGCATTCACTGAAGCTTTCTTT. The chain has TRBV19 and TRBJ1-1, with TRBD1 identical over 10 bases. V lost 4 bases, J lost 4 bases, and 6 bases stayed unmatched. Germline assignment: CDR1 LNHDA and CDR2 SQIVND (reference sequence). The CDR3 has 15 amino acids.

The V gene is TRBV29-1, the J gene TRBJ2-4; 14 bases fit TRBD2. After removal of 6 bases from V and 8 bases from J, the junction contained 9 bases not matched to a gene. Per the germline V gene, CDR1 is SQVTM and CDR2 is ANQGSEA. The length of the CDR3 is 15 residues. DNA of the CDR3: TGCAGCGTGATGAACGGACTAGCGGGAGGCGACATTCAGTACTTC. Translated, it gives CSVMNGLAGGDIQYF.

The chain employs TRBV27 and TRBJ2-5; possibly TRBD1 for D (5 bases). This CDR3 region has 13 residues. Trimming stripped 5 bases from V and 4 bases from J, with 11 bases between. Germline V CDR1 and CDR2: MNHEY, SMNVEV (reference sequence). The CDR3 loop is CASSQLRGETQYF. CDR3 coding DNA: TGTGCCAGCAGTCAACTAAGGGGAGAGACCCAGTACTTC.

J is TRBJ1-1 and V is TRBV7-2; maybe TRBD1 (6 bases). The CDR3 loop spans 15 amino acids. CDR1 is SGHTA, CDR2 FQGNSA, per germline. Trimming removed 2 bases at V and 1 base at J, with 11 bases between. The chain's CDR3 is CASSLNAGENTEAFF. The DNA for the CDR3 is TGTGCCAGCAGCTTAAACGCAGGGGAGAACACTGAAGCTTTCTTT.

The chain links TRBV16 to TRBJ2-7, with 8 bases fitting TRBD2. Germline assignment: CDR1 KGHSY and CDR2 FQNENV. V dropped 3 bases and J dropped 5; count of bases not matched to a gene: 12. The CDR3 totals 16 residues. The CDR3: CASSQGAGGRFDEQYF. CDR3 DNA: TGTGCCAGCAGCCAGGGAGCCGGCGGGAGGTTCGACGAGCAGTACTTC.

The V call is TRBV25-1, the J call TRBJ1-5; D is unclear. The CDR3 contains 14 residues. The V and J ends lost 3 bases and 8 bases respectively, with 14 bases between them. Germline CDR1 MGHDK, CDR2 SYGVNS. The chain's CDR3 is CASSDSGPGKPQHF. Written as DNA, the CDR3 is TGTGCCAGCAGTGATTCAGGTCCGGGAAAGCCCCAGCATTTT.

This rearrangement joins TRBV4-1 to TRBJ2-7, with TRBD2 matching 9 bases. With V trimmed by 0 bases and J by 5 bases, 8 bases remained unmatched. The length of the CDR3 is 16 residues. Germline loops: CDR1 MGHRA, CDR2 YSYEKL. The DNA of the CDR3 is TGCGCCAGCAGCCAAGAAGGGCCGGCGGGAGGGGACGAGCAGTACTTC. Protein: CASSQEGPAGGDEQYF.

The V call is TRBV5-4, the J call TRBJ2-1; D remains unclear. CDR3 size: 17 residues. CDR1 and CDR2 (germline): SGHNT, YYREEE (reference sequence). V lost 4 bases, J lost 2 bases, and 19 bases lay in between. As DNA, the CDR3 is TGTGCCAGCAGCCCACCCCCAATTGGCGGAGCCTACAATGAGCAGTTCTTC. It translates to CASSPPPIGGAYNEQFF.

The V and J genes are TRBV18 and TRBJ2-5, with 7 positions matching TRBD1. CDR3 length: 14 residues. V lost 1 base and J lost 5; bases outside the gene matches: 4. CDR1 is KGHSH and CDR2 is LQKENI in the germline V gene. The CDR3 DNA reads TGTGCCAGCTCACCACTTGACAGGGAGGAGACCCAGTACTTC. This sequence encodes CASSPLDREETQYF. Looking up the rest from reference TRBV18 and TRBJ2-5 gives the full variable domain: NAGVMQNPRHLVRRRGQEARLRCSPMKGHSHVYWYRQLPEEGLKFMVYLQKENIIDESGMPKERFSAEFPKEGPSILRIQQVVRGDSAAYFCASSPLDREETQYFGPGTRLLVL.

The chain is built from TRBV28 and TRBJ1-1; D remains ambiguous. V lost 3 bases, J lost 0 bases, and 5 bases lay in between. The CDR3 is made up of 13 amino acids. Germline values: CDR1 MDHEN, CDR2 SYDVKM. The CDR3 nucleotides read TGTGCCAGCAGTTTGTTCATGAACACTGAAGCTTTCTTT. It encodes CASSLFMNTEAFF.

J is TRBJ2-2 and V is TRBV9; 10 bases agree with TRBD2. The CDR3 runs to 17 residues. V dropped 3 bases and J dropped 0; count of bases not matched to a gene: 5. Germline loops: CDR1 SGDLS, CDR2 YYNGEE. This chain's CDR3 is CASSGKGTSANTGELFF. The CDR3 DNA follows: TGTGCCAGCAGCGGAAAAGGGACTAGCGCGAACACCGGGGAGCTGTTTTTT. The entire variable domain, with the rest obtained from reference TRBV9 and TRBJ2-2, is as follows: DSGVTQTPKHLITATGQRVTLRCSPRSGDLSVYWYQQSLDQGLQFLIQYYNGEERAKGNILERFSAQQFPDLHSELNLSSLELGDSALYFCASSGKGTSANTGELFFGEGSRLTVL.

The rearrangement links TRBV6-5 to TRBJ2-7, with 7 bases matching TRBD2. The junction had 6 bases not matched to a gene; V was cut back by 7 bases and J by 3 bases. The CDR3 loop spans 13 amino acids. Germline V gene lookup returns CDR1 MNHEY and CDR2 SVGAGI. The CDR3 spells CASTNSGGYEQYF. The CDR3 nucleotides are TGTGCCAGCACGAATTCGGGGGGCTACGAGCAGTACTTC.